This TCR beta chain was captured in a study of cytomegalovirus exposure and HLA in healthy donors. PCR involved 60 Vbeta and 13 Jbeta primers. Methods used by the authors: In a later analysis, of 70 million to 85 million unique beta chains, about 11 million appeared in at least two donors. Generated by immunoSEQ multiplex PCR, the TCRdb table keeps only in-frame clones and is missing some. V and J calls and clone size are as listed in that table; D and trimming were resolved from the DNA. This sample carries approximately 40,000 clones, approximately 90% of them seen once, and the ten largest clones take approximately 10%. J lost 2 bases, V lost 5 bases, and 5 bases had no gene match. CDR3 length: 16 residues. Germline V gene sequence: CDR1 SGHAT, CDR2 FQDESV (reference sequence).

The sample was PBMCs. This TCR was sampled from a woman between 35 and 50 years old in good health and CMV-seropositive. This chain links TRBV11-1 with TRBJ2-1; 11 bases are shared with TRBD2. The chain's CDR3 is CASSRLSGGAYNEQFF. The CDR3 nucleotides read TGTGCCAGCAGCCGACTTAGCGGGGGGGCCTACAATGAGCAGTTCTTC.